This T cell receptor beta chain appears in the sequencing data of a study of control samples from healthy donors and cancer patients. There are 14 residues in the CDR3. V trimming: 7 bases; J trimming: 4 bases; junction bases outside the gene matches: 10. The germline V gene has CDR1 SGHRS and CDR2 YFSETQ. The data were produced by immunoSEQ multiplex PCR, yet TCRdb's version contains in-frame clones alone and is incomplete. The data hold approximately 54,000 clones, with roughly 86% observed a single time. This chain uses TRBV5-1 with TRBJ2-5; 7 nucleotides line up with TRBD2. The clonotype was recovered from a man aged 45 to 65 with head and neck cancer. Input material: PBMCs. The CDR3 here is CASQRAPGGETQYF. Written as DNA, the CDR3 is TGCGCCAGCCAGCGGGCCCCGGGGGGAGAGACCCAGTACTTC.